This T cell receptor (beta chain) was sequenced for a study of cytomegalovirus exposure and HLA in healthy donors. Although they were nominally healthy when sampled, donors likely had unrecorded immune exposures. This clone has a handful of counts. J was trimmed by 2 bases and V by 0 bases; bases with no gene match: 5. Germline-derived CDR1 and CDR2 are SGHDT and YYEEEE. This CDR3 has 16 residues. Both 60 Vbeta primers and 13 Jbeta primers went into the PCR. Data came from immunoSEQ multiplex PCR; TCRdb stores just in-frame clones and leaves some out. The top ten hold approximately 4% of the sample, which has 100,000 to 150,000 clones, over 70% seen once.

The sequencing input was PBMCs. This receptor was identified in a man aged 18 to 30 in good health and CMV-seropositive. The V and J genes are TRBV5-6 and TRBJ1-2; the match to TRBD1 covers 9 bases. This CDR3 is CASSLGGQGFNYGYTF. The CDR3, as DNA: TGTGCCAGCAGCTTGGGAGGACAGGGGTTCAACTATGGCTACACCTTC.